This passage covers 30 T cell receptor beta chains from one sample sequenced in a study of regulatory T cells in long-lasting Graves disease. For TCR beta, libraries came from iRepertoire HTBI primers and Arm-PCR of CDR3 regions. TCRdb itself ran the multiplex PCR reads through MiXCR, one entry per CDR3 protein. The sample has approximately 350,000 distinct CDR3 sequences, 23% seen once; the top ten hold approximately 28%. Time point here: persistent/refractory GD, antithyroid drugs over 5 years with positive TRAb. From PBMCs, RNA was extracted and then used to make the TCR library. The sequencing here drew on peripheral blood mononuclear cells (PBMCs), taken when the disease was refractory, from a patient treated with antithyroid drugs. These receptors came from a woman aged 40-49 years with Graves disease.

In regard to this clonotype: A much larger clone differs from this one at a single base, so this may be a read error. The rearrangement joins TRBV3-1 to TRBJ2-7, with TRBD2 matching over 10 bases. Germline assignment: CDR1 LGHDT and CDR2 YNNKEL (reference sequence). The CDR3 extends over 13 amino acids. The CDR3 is CASSNSGRYEQCF. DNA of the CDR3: TGTGCCAGCAGCAATAGCGGGAGGTACGAGCAGTGCTTC.

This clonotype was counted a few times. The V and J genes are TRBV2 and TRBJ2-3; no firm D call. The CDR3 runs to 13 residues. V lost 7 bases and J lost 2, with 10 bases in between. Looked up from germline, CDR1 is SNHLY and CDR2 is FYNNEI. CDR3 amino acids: CASKIVFTDTQYF. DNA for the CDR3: TGTGCCAGCAAGATTGTCTTCACAGATACGCAGTATTTT.

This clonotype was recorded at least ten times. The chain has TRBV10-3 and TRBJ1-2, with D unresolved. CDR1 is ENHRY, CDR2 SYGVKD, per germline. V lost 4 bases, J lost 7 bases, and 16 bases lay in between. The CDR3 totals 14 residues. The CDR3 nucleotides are TGTGCCATCAGTGGTGGAGTTCAAGGAGCTGGCTACACCTTC. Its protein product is CAISGGVQGAGYTF.

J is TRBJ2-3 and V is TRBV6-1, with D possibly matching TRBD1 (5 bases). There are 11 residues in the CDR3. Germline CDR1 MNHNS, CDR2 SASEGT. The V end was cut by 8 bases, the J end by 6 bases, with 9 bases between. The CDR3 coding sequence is TGTGCCAGCGGTAAGGGGGATACGCAGTATTTT. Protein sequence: CASGKGDTQYF.

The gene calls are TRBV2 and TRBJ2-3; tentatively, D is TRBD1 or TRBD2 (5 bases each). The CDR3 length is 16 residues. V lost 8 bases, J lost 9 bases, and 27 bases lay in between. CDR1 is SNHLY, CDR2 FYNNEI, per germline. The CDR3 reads CASLSLEGKSWGTQYF. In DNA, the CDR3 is TGTGCCAGCCTCTCCCTCGAGGGGAAAAGCTGGGGGACGCAGTATTTT.

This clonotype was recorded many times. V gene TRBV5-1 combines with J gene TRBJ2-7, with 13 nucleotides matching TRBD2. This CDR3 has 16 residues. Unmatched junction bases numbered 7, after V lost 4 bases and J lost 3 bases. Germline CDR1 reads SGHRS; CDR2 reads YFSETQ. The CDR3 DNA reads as TGCGCCAGCAGCCCAGCCTGGACTAGCGGGAGCTACGAGCAGTACTTC. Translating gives CASSPAWTSGSYEQYF.

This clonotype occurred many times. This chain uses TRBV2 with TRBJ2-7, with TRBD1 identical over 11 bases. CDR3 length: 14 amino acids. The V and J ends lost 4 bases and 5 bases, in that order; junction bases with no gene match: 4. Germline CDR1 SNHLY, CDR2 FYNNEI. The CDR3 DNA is TGTGCCAGCAGTGGGACAGGGGGCCAGAACGAGCAGTACTTC. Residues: CASSGTGGQNEQYF.

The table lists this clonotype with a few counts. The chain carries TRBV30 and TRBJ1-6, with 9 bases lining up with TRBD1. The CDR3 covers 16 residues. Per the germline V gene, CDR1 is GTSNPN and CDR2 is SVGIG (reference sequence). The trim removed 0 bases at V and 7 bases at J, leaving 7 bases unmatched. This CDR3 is CAWSVKGQGKNSPLHF. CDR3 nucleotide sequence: TGTGCCTGGAGTGTAAAAGGACAGGGGAAGAATTCACCCCTCCACTTT.

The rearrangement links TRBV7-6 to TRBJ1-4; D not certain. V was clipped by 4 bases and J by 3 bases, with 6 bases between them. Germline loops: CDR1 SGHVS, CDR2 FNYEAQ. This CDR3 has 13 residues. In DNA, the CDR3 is TGTGCCAGCAGCTACGGTCCTAATGAAAAACTGTTTTTT. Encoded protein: CASSYGPNEKLFF. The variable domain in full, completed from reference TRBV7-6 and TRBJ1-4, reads GAGVSQSPRYKVTKRGQDVALRCDPISGHVSLYWYRQALGQGPEFLTYFNYEAQQDKSGLPNDRFSAERPEGSISTLTIQRTEQRDSAMYRCASSYGPNEKLFFGSGTQLSVL.

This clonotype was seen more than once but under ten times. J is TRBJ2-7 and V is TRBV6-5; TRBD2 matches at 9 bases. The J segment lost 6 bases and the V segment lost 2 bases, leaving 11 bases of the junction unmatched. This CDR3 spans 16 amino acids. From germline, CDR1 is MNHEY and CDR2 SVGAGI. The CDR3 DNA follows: TGTGCCAGCAGTTACCCCCGGGTAGCGGGAGCCTTCGAGCAGTACTTC. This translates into CASSYPRVAGAFEQYF.

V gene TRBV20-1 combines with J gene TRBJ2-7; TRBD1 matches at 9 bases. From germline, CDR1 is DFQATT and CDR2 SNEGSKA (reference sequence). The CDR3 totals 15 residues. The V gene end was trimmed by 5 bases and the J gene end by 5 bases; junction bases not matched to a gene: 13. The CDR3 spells CSAGRLGQGDNEQYF. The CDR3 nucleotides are TGCAGTGCTGGAAGGTTGGGACAGGGCGATAACGAGCAGTACTTC.

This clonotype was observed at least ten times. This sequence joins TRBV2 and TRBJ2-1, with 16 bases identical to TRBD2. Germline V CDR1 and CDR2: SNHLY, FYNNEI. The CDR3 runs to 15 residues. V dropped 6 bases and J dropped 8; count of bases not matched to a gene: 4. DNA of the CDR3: TGTGCCAGCAGGGGGACTAGCGGGAGGGTCGATGAGCAGTTCTTC. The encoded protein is CASRGTSGRVDEQFF.

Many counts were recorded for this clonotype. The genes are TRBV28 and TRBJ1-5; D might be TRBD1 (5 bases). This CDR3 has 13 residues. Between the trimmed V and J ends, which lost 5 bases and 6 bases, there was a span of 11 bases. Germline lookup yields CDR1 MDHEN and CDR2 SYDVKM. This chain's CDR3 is CASSPGIGQPQHF. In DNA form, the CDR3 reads TGTGCCAGCAGTCCAGGGATTGGTCAGCCCCAGCATTTT.

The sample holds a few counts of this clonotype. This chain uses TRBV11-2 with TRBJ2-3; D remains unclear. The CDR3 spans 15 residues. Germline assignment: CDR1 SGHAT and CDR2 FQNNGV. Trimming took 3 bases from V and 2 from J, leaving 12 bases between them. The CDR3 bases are TGTGCCAGCAGCTTGAAGAGTCAGTTCACAGATACGCAGTATTTT. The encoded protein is CASSLKSQFTDTQYF.

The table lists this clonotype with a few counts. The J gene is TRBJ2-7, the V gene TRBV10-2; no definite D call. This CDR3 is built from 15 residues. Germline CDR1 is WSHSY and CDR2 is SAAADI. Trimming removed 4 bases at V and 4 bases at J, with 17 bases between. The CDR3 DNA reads TGCGCCAGCAGTGTCGAAGGCCTTACCCCATACGAGCAGTACTTC. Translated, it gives CASSVEGLTPYEQYF.

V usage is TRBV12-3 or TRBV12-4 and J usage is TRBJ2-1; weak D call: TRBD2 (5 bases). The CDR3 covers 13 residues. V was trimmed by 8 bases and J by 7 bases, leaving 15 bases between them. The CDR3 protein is CASEKTRSNEQFF. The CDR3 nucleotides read TGTGCCAGCGAGAAAACTAGATCTAATGAGCAGTTCTTC.

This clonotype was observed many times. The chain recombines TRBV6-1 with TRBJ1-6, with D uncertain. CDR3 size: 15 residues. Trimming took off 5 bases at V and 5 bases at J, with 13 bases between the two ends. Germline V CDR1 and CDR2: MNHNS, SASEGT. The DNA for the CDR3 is TGTGCCAGCAGTCGTGGACCGTTCAATAATTCACCCCTCCACTTT. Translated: CASSRGPFNNSPLHF.

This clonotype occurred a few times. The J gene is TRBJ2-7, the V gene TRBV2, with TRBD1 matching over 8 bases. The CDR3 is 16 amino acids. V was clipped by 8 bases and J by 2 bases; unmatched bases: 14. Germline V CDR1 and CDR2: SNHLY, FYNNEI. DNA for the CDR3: TGTGCCAGCTCACAAAACCGGGACAGGCATACCTACGAGCAGTACTTC. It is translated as CASSQNRDRHTYEQYF.

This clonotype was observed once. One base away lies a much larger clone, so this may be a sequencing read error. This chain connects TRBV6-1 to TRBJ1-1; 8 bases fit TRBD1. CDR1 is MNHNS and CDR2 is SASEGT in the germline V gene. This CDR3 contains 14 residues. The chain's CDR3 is CASSTGGEATGAFF. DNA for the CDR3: TGTGCCAGCAGTACAGGGGGGGAAGCCACTGGAGCTTTCTTT.

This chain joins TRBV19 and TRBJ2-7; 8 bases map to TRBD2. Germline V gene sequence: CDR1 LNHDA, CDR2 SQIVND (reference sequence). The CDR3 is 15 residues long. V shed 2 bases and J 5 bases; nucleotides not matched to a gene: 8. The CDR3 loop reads CASSIWAGGANEQYF. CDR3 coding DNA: TGTGCCAGTAGTATATGGGCGGGAGGCGCCAACGAGCAGTACTTC.

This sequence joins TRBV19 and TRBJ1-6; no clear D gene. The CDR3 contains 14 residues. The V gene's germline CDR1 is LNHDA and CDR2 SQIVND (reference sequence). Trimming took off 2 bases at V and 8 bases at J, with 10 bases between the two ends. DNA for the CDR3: TGTGCCAGTAGTATACAGTCCGGGGATTCACCCCTCCACTTT. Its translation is CASSIQSGDSPLHF.

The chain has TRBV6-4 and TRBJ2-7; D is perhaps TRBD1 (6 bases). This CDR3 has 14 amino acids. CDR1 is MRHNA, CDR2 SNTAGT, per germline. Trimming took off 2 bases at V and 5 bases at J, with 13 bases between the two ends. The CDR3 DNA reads TGTGCCAGCAGTGACCAGGGGACACAGAACGAGCAGTACTTC. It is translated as CASSDQGTQNEQYF.

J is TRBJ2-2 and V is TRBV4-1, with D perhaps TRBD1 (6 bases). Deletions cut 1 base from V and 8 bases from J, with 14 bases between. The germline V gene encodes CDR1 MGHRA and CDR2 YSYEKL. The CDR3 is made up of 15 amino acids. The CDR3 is CASSQGNAGTGELFF. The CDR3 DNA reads TGCGCCAGCAGCCAAGGAAACGCCGGGACAGGGGAGCTGTTTTTT.

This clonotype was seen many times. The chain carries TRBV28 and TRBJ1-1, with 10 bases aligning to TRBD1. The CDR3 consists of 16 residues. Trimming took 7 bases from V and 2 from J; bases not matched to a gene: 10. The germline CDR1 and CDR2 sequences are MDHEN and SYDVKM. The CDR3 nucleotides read TGTGCCAGCATCCTTTTTGCGACAGGGGGCAACACTGAAGCTTTCTTT. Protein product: CASILFATGGNTEAFF.

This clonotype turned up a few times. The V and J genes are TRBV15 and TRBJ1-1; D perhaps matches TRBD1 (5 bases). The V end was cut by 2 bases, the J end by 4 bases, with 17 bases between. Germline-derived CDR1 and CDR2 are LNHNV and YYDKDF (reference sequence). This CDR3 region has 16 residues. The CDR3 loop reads CATSRPRGRRGTEAFF. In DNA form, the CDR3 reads TGTGCCACCAGCAGACCAAGGGGCAGGAGGGGCACTGAAGCTTTCTTT.

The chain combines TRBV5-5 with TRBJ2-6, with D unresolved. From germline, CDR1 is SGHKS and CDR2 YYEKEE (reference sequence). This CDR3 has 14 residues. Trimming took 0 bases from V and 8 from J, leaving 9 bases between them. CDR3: CASSLEGLPNVLTF. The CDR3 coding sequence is TGTGCCAGCAGCTTGGAAGGTTTGCCCAACGTCCTGACTTTC.

The CDR3 nucleotides read TGCGCCAGCAGCTTGGCCGTCGGGGTCGGTGGTGAAAAACTGTTTTTT. Translating it yields CASSLAVGVGGEKLFF. This rearrangement joins TRBV5-1 to TRBJ1-4; D call uncertain. Germline CDR1 reads SGHRS; CDR2 reads YFSETQ. The CDR3 extends over 16 amino acids. Trimming removed 0 bases from V and 7 bases from J, with 16 bases in between.

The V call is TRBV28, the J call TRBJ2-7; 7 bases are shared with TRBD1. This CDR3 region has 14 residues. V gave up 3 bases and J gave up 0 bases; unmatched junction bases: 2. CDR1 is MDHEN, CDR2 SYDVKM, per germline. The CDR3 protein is CASSFRTGSYEQYF. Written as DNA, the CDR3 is TGTGCCAGCAGTTTTCGGACAGGCTCCTACGAGCAGTACTTC.

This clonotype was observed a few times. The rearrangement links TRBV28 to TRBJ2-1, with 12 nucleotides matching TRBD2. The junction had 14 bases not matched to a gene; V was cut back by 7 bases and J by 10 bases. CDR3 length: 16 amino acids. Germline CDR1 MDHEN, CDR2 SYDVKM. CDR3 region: CASNEMGGLAGLEQFF. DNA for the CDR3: TGTGCCAGCAACGAAATGGGAGGACTAGCGGGACTAGAGCAGTTCTTC. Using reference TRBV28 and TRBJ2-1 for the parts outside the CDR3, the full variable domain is DVKVTQSSRYLVKRTGEKVFLECVQDMDHENMFWYRQDPGLGLRLIYFSYDVKMKEKGDIPEGYSVSREKKERFSLILESASTNQTSMYLCASNEMGGLAGLEQFFGPGTRLTVL.

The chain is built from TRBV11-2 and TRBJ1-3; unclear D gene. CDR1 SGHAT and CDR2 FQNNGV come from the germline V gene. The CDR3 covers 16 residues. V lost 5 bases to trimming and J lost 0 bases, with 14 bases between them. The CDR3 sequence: CASSHPRMSSGNTIYF. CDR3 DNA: TGTGCCAGCAGCCACCCGAGAATGAGCTCTGGAAACACCATATATTTT.